A single sample is the source of the 31 T cell receptor beta chains below, sequenced in a study of blood T cell repertoires in COVID-19. Profiled with immunoSEQ multiplex PCR; TCRdb holds only in-frame clones, not every one. In the table there are approximately 270,000 clones, less than 95% of which are singletons. The material sequenced was PBMCs or T cells enriched from blood (not recorded which). The receptors shown here come from a man between 35 and 55 years old who had been exposed to COVID-19.

This clone was observed once. CDR3 DNA sequence: TGCGCCAGCAGCCCGATAAAGGGACAGGACGAGCAGTACTTC. Its translation: CASSPIKGQDEQYF. The V call is TRBV4-1, the J call TRBJ2-7, with 8 bases lining up with TRBD1. This CDR3 has 14 residues. CDR1 and CDR2 from the germline V gene are MGHRA and YSYEKL. The trim removed 4 bases at V and 5 bases at J, leaving 7 bases unmatched.

The table lists this clone with a count of one. This rearrangement joins TRBV10-3 to TRBJ1-4; D not certain. This CDR3 contains 16 residues. V shed 3 bases and J shed 2 bases, with 13 bases lying between them. Per germline, CDR1 ENHRY and CDR2 SYGVKD. CDR3 in DNA: TGTGCCATCAGTGATACCTACAGCCTCACTAATGAAAAACTGTTTTTT. It specifies CAISDTYSLTNEKLFF.

This chain joins TRBV27 and TRBJ2-2; no reliable D call. The CDR3 totals 13 residues. The germline V gene has CDR1 MNHEY and CDR2 SMNVEV (reference sequence). With 3 bases removed from V and 6 bases from J, the gap between germline ends came to 8 bases. The CDR3 DNA follows: TGTGCCAGCAGTTTGCTAGAGGCCGGGGAGCTGTTTTTT. Protein sequence: CASSLLEAGELFF.

J is TRBJ2-1 and V is TRBV12-3 or TRBV12-4; 7 bases are a match to TRBD2. With 6 bases clipped from V and 7 bases from J, the junction kept 6 bases outside the gene matches. There are 13 residues in the CDR3. The CDR3 protein is CASSPGGGNEQFF. The CDR3, as DNA: TGTGCCAGCAGCCCTGGGGGGGGGAATGAGCAGTTCTTC.

The V call is TRBV4-1, the J call TRBJ2-7; 9 bases line up with TRBD2. J gave up 2 bases and V 6 bases, and 5 bases lay outside the gene matches. The germline V gene encodes CDR1 MGHRA and CDR2 YSYEKL. CDR3 length: 14 residues. Here the CDR3 reads CASRLTSGTYEQYF. Written as DNA, the CDR3 is TGCGCCAGCAGATTGACTAGCGGAACCTACGAGCAGTACTTC.

The V call is TRBV3-1 (or the pseudogene TRBV3-2), the J call TRBJ1-1; a possible D gene is TRBD1 (5 bases). The CDR3 is made up of 14 amino acids. Trimming cost V 3 bases and J 6 bases, with 14 bases left between them. The V gene's germline CDR1 is LGHDT and CDR2 YNNKEL (reference sequence). This chain's CDR3 is CASSHGLRGPEAFF. In nucleotides, the CDR3 is TGTGCCAGCAGCCACGGTTTAAGGGGTCCTGAAGCTTTCTTT.

V usage is TRBV6-4 and J usage is TRBJ2-1, with 8 bases lining up with TRBD2. Germline assignment: CDR1 MRHNA and CDR2 SNTAGT. V lost 4 bases and J lost 7; bases outside the gene matches: 9. The length of the CDR3 is 15 residues. The CDR3 spells CASSVSSGSWNEQFF. The CDR3 nucleotides are TGTGCCAGCAGTGTTTCCAGCGGGAGTTGGAATGAGCAGTTCTTC.

This clone was found once. The rearrangement uses TRBV5-5 and TRBJ1-1; TRBD1 agrees at 8 bases. Germline-derived CDR1 and CDR2 are SGHKS and YYEKEE (reference sequence). The length of the CDR3 is 16 residues. Trimming took 2 bases from V and 9 from J; bases not matched to a gene: 15. This chain's CDR3 is CASSFGQGALSLQAFF. DNA of the CDR3: TGTGCCAGCAGCTTCGGCCAGGGGGCGTTGAGTCTGCAAGCTTTCTTT.

This clone was recorded only once. For the CDR3, the DNA is TGTGCCAGCAGCTTAATGGGACAGGGGACCTACGAGCAGTACTTC. It codes for CASSLMGQGTYEQYF. This chain connects TRBV11-3 to TRBJ2-7; TRBD1 matches at 10 bases. The length of the CDR3 is 15 residues. Looked up from germline, CDR1 is SGHNT and CDR2 is YENEEA. With V trimmed by 2 bases and J by 2 bases, 3 bases remained unmatched.

The chain has TRBV27 and TRBJ2-1, with TRBD1 identical over 8 bases. Looked up from germline, CDR1 is MNHEY and CDR2 is SMNVEV (reference sequence). The V and J ends lost 8 bases and 3 bases, in that order; junction bases with no gene match: 9. The CDR3 is 15 amino acids. CDR3 sequence: CASPRARGHYNEQFF. CDR3 sequence (DNA): TGTGCCAGCCCCCGGGCCAGGGGGCACTACAATGAGCAGTTCTTC.

The chain combines TRBV5-4 with TRBJ1-1; D is unclear. Germline assignment: CDR1 SGHNT and CDR2 YYREEE (reference sequence). The CDR3 loop spans 12 amino acids. V was pared by 6 bases and J by 1 base, with 7 bases between. The chain's CDR3 is CASIGGNTEAFF. CDR3 DNA sequence: TGTGCCAGCATCGGCGGGAACACTGAAGCTTTCTTT.

The gene calls are TRBV6-1 and TRBJ2-3; TRBD2 aligns across 7 bases. V trimming: 4 bases; J trimming: 0 bases; junction bases outside the gene matches: 13. The V gene's germline CDR1 is MNHNS and CDR2 SASEGT. The length of the CDR3 is 18 residues. CDR3 sequence: CASSVGLSSGASTDTQYF. CDR3 nucleotide sequence: TGTGCCAGCAGTGTTGGGCTGTCTAGCGGAGCTAGCACAGATACGCAGTATTTT.

The gene calls are TRBV9 and TRBJ1-3; 9 bases are shared with TRBD1. The CDR3 runs to 16 residues. The germline V gene has CDR1 SGDLS and CDR2 YYNGEE. Trimming at V came to 4 bases and at J to 4 bases, leaving 9 bases not matched to a gene. CDR3 in DNA: TGTGCCAGCAGCCTCGGGACAGGGCGATCCGGAAACACCATATATTTT. Its protein is CASSLGTGRSGNTIYF. The variable domain in full, completed from reference TRBV9 and TRBJ1-3, reads DSGVTQTPKHLITATGQRVTLRCSPRSGDLSVYWYQQSLDQGLQFLIQYYNGEERAKGNILERFSAQQFPDLHSELNLSSLELGDSALYFCASSLGTGRSGNTIYFGEGSWLTVV.

The chain links TRBV6-1 to TRBJ1-2; maybe TRBD1 (5 bases). CDR1 is MNHNS and CDR2 is SASEGT in the germline V gene. This CDR3 is built from 14 residues. V was cut by 2 bases and J by 4 bases, with 11 bases left in between. The DNA for the CDR3 is TGTGCCAGCAGTGAACAGGGTCCCACCTATGGCTACACCTTC. It codes for CASSEQGPTYGYTF.

The V call is TRBV6-5, the J call TRBJ1-2; TRBD1 matches at 8 bases. CDR3 size: 13 residues. CDR1 MNHEY and CDR2 SVGAGI come from the germline V gene. V trimming: 3 bases; J trimming: 6 bases; junction bases outside the gene matches: 3. CDR3 region: CASSYTGGDGYTF. CDR3 coding DNA: TGTGCCAGCAGTTATACAGGGGGTGATGGCTACACCTTC.

V usage is TRBV14 and J usage is TRBJ2-3; 7 nucleotides agree with TRBD1. The CDR3 totals 16 residues. The germline V gene has CDR1 SGHDN and CDR2 FVKESK. V lost 4 bases to trimming and J lost 2 bases; unmatched junction nucleotides: 9. In DNA, the CDR3 is TGTGCCAGCAGCCCGGACAGGCGACCATCCACAGATACGCAGTATTTT. Translated, it gives CASSPDRRPSTDTQYF.

This clone was seen just once. This rearrangement joins TRBV7-2 to TRBJ2-5; tentative D call: TRBD1 (5 bases). Germline V gene data show CDR1 as SGHTA and CDR2 as FQGNSA. Trimming took off 2 bases at V and 6 bases at J, with 10 bases between the two ends. This CDR3 has 13 residues. CDR3 sequence reads: CASSLSREQTQYF. Here the CDR3 DNA reads TGTGCCAGCAGCTTATCCAGGGAACAGACCCAGTACTTC.

This rearrangement joins TRBV6-5 to TRBJ1-4; D unclear. Trimming stripped 6 bases from V and 7 bases from J, with 15 bases between. CDR3 length: 14 residues. Germline CDR1 is MNHEY and CDR2 is SVGAGI. The CDR3 nucleotides read TGTGCCAGCAGGTACAGCTTAGAGGGTGAAAAACTGTTTTTT. It codes for CASRYSLEGEKLFF.

Worth noting for this clone: In the same sample, other DNA sequences code for this CDR3. V is TRBV10-1 and J is TRBJ1-1, with D possibly TRBD1 on 5 matching bases. The V end lost 6 bases, the J end lost 0 bases, and 8 bases lay between the germline ends. The CDR3 sequence is 13 residues long. From germline, CDR1 is WNHNN and CDR2 SYGVQD (reference sequence). The CDR3 DNA follows: TGCGCCAGCAGGGGGGGAATGAACACTGAAGCTTTCTTT. This encodes CASRGGMNTEAFF.

The chain joins TRBV3-1 (or the pseudogene TRBV3-2) to TRBJ2-7, with D possibly TRBD2 on 6 matching bases. The V and J ends lost 0 bases and 8 bases respectively, with 17 bases between them. Germline V gene sequence: CDR1 LGHDT, CDR2 YNNKEL (reference sequence). The CDR3 is 15 residues long. The CDR3 nucleotides are TGTGCCAGCAGCCAAGAGGGGGGACTCCCTAGAAAGCAGTACTTC. Translating gives CASSQEGGLPRKQYF.

V usage is TRBV5-1 and J usage is TRBJ2-1; TRBD1 aligns across 10 bases. The CDR3 runs 15 residues. The V and J ends lost 4 bases and 1 base, in that order; junction bases with no gene match: 2. The germline CDR1 and CDR2 sequences are SGHRS and YFSETQ. CDR3 coding DNA: TGCGCCAGCAGCCGGGGACAGGGGTCCTACAATGAGCAGTTCTTC. It is translated as CASSRGQGSYNEQFF.

This chain links TRBV2 with TRBJ1-6; maybe TRBD1 (5 bases). The V and J ends lost 5 bases and 9 bases respectively, with 11 bases between them. This CDR3 comprises 13 residues. Germline assignment: CDR1 SNHLY and CDR2 FYNNEI. The CDR3 region is CASSLGVSSPLHF. As DNA, the CDR3 is TGTGCCAGCAGTCTAGGGGTTAGTTCACCCCTCCACTTT. Full variable domain (missing parts from reference TRBV2 and TRBJ1-6): EPEVTQTPSHQVTQMGQEVILRCVPISNHLYFYWYRQILGQKVEFLVSFYNNEISEKSEIFDDQFSVERPDGSNFTLKIRSTKLEDSAMYFCASSLGVSSPLHFGNGTRLTVT.

J is TRBJ2-7 and V is TRBV27, with a weak D call TRBD2 (5 bases). Trimming took 4 bases from V and 6 from J, leaving 10 bases between them. CDR3 length: 12 amino acids. Germline-derived CDR1 and CDR2 are MNHEY and SMNVEV (reference sequence). The CDR3 DNA sequence: TGTGCCAGCAGTTCCGGGAAAGGCGAGCAGTACTTC. It yields the protein CASSSGKGEQYF.

The chain links TRBV28 to TRBJ1-1; 10 positions match TRBD1. The CDR3 totals 17 residues. Trimming took 6 bases from V and 4 from J; bases not matched to a gene: 14. Germline V CDR1 and CDR2: MDHEN, SYDVKM. CDR3 loop: CASRFRQGASWTTEAFF. The CDR3 DNA is TGTGCCAGCAGATTCCGACAGGGGGCTTCGTGGACCACTGAAGCTTTCTTT.

This clone was recorded only once. This chain links TRBV7-9 with TRBJ2-6; D is ambiguous. The germline V gene has CDR1 SEHNR and CDR2 FQNEAQ (reference sequence). The CDR3 sequence is 14 residues long. The V gene lost 6 bases and the J gene lost 0 bases, with 6 bases spanning the gap. In DNA form, the CDR3 reads TGTGCCAGCAGGCGGAGCTCTGGGGCCAACGTCCTGACTTTC. Translating gives CASRRSSGANVLTF.

In DNA, the CDR3 is TGTGCCAGCAGCGAGGACAGCCCTAATTCACCCCTCCACTTT. It encodes CASSEDSPNSPLHF. The rearrangement links TRBV9 to TRBJ1-6; a possible D gene is TRBD1 (6 bases). Germline values: CDR1 SGDLS, CDR2 YYNGEE. The CDR3 is 14 residues long. V shed 3 bases and J shed 6 bases, with 10 bases lying between them.

V usage is TRBV6-1 and J usage is TRBJ1-2, with no clear D. Germline assignment: CDR1 MNHNS and CDR2 SASEGT. V lost 2 bases, J lost 5 bases, and 6 bases lay in between. This CDR3 comprises 12 residues. The CDR3 protein is CASSEQTYGYTF. The CDR3 DNA reads TGTGCCAGCAGTGAACAGACTTATGGCTACACCTTC.

V gene TRBV7-6 combines with J gene TRBJ1-6, with a possible D match to TRBD1 (5 bases). Germline CDR1 SGHVS, CDR2 FNYEAQ. V gave up 4 bases and J gave up 10 bases, with 26 bases separating them. The CDR3 consists of 18 residues. The CDR3 spells CASSSQLGQGDARSPLHF. The DNA for the CDR3 is TGTGCCAGCAGCTCACAGCTAGGGCAGGGCGACGCAAGATCACCCCTCCACTTT.

The V gene is TRBV30, the J gene TRBJ1-5; TRBD1 might be the D (6 bases). The CDR3 consists of 14 residues. The V gene's germline CDR1 is GTSNPN and CDR2 SVGIG (reference sequence). V lost 5 bases and J lost 3, with 14 bases in between. The CDR3 loop is CAWSQGQVNQPQHF. Written as DNA, the CDR3 is TGTGCCTGGTCCCAGGGGCAAGTCAATCAGCCCCAGCATTTT. The variable domain in full, completed from reference TRBV30 and TRBJ1-5, reads SQTIHQWPATLVQPVGSPLSLECTVEGTSNPNLYWYRQAAGRGLQLLFYSVGIGQISSEVPQNLSASRPQDRQFILSSKKLLLSDSGFYLCAWSQGQVNQPQHFGDGTRLSIL.

This rearrangement joins TRBV2 to TRBJ1-2; D possibly corresponds to TRBD1 (5 bases). Germline V gene lookup returns CDR1 SNHLY and CDR2 FYNNEI. The CDR3 is 16 amino acids. V lost 6 bases and J 8 bases, leaving 25 bases between the germline ends. For the CDR3, the DNA is TGTGCCAGCAGCCAGCTAAGGACACCCCAACAAGAAGGCTACACCTTC. As protein: CASSQLRTPQQEGYTF. Drawing the rest from reference TRBV2 and TRBJ1-2, the complete variable domain is EPEVTQTPSHQVTQMGQEVILRCVPISNHLYFYWYRQILGQKVEFLVSFYNNEISEKSEIFDDQFSVERPDGSNFTLKIRSTKLEDSAMYFCASSQLRTPQQEGYTFGSGTRLTVV.

V usage is TRBV3-1 (or the pseudogene TRBV3-2) and J usage is TRBJ2-2; no definite D call. With 6 bases removed from V and 0 bases from J, the gap between germline ends came to 8 bases. Germline loops: CDR1 LGHDT, CDR2 YNNKEL (reference sequence). The CDR3 is 14 residues long. CDR3 amino acids: CASRLNPNTGELFF. DNA of the CDR3: TGTGCCAGCAGACTAAACCCGAACACCGGGGAGCTGTTTTTT.